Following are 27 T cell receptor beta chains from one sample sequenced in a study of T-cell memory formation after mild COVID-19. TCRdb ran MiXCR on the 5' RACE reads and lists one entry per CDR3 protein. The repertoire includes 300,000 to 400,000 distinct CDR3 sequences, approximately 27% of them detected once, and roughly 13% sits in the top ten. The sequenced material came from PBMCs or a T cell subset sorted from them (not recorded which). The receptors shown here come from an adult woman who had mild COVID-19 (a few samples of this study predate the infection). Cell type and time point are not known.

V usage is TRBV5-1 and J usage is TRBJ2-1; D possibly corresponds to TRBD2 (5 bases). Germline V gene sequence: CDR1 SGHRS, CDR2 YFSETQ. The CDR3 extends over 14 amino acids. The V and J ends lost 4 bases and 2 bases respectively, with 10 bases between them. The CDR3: CASSGVEAYNEQFF. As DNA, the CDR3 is TGCGCCAGCAGCGGGGTGGAGGCCTACAATGAGCAGTTCTTC. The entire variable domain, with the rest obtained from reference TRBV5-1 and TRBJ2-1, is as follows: KAGVTQTPRYLIKTRGQQVTLSCSPISGHRSVSWYQQTPGQGLQFLFEYFSETQRNKGNFPGRFSGRQFSNSRSEMNVSTLELGDSALYLCASSGVEAYNEQFFGPGTRLTVL.

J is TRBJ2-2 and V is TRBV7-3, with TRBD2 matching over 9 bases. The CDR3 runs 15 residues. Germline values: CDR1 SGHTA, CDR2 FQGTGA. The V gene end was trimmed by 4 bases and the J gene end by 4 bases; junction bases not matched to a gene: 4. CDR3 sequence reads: CASSSFSGGTGELFF. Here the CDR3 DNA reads TGTGCCAGCAGCTCCTTTAGCGGGGGCACCGGGGAGCTGTTTTTT.

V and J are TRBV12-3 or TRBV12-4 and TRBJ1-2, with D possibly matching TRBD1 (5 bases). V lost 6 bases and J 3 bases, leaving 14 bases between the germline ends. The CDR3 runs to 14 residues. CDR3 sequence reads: CASRSQGLDYGYTF. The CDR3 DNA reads TGTGCCAGCAGGTCCCAGGGATTGGACTATGGCTACACCTTC.

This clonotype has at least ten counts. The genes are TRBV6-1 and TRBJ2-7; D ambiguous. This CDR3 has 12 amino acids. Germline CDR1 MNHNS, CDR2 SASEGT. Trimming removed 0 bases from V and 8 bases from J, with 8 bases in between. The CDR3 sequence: CASSEAPTQQYF. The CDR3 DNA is TGTGCCAGCAGTGAAGCTCCTACGCAGCAGTACTTC.

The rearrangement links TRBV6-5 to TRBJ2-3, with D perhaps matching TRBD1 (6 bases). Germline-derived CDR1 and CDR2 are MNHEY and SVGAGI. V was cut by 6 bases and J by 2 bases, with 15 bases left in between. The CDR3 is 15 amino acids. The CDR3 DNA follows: TGTGCCAGCAGAAGAACCAGGGGTCTCACAGATACGCAGTATTTT. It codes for CASRRTRGLTDTQYF.

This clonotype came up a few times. In DNA form, the CDR3 reads TGTGCCAGCAGCCACCCGTGGGGGAGGGATGAGCAGTTCTTC. Protein sequence: CASSHPWGRDEQFF. The rearrangement uses TRBV7-2 and TRBJ2-1; TRBD2 matches 7 bases. The CDR3 is 14 amino acids. Germline lookup yields CDR1 SGHTA and CDR2 FQGNSA. V was pared by 5 bases and J by 8 bases, with 9 bases of the junction left unmatched. The full variable domain, with the rest looked up from reference TRBV7-2 and TRBJ2-1, is GAGVSQSPSNKVTEKGKDVELRCDPISGHTALYWYRQSLGQGLEFLIYFQGNSAPDKSGLPSDRFSAERTGGSVSTLTIQRTQQEDSAVYLCASSHPWGRDEQFFGPGTRLTVL.

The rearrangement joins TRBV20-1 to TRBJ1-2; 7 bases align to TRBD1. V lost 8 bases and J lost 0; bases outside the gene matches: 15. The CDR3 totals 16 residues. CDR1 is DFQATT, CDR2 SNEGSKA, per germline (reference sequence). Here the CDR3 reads CSFQGGPSGANYGYTF. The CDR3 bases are TGCAGTTTCCAGGGGGGGCCCTCAGGCGCTAACTATGGCTACACCTTC.

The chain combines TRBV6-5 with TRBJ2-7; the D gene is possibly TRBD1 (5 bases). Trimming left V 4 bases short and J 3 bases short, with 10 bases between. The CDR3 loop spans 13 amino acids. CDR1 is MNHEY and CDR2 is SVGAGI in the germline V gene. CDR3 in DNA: TGTGCCAGCAGTTTAGGGGTCCACTACGAGCAGTACTTC. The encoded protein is CASSLGVHYEQYF.

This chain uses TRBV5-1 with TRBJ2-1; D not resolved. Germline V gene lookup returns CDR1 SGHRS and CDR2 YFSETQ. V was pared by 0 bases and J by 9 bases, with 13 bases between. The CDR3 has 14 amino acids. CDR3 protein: CASSLESFASEQFF. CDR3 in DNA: TGCGCCAGCAGCTTGGAGTCGTTTGCTAGTGAGCAGTTCTTC.

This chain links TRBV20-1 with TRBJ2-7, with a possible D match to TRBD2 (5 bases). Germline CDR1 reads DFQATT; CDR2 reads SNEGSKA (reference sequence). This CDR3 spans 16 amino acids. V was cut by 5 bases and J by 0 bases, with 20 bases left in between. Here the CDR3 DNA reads TGCAGTGCTTCCGGAGGTGGAGCGAAAAGCTCCTACGAGCAGTACTTC. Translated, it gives CSASGGGAKSSYEQYF.

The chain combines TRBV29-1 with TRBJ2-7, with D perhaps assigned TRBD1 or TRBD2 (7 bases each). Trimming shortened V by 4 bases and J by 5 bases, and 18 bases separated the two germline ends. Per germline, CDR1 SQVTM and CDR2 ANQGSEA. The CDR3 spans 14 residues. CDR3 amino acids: CSVASAGGGNEQYF. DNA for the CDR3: TGCAGCGTTGCGTCGGCAGGGGGGGGTAACGAGCAGTACTTC.

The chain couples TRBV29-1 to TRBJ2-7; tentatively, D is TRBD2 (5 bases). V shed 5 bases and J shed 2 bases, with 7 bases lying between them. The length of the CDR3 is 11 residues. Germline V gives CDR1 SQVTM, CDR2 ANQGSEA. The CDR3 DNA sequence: TGCAGCGTTAGCGGTACCTACGAGCAGTACTTC. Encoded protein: CSVSGTYEQYF.

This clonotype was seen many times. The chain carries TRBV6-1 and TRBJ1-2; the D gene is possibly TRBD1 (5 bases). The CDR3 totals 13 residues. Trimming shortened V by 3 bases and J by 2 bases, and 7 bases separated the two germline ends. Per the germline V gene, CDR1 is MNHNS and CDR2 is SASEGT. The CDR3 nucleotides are TGTGCCAGCAGTGAGGCAGGGAACTATGGCTACACCTTC. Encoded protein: CASSEAGNYGYTF.

The CDR3 sequence is CASSPHSGRETQYF. The CDR3 region has the DNA TGTGCCAGCAGTCCTCACTCCGGGCGAGAGACCCAGTACTTC. The chain combines TRBV6-5 with TRBJ2-5; the D is unclear. The CDR3 is 14 residues long. V was trimmed by 5 bases and J by 4 bases, leaving 14 bases between them. CDR1 is MNHEY and CDR2 is SVGAGI in the germline V gene.

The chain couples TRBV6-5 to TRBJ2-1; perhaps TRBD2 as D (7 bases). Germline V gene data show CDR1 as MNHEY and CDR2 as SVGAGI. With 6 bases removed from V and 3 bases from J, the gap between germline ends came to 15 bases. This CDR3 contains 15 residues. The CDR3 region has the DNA TGTGCCAGCAGCCGAGGGGGGGCAGGCTACAATGAGCAGTTCTTC. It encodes CASSRGGAGYNEQFF.

In DNA form, the CDR3 reads TGTGCCAGCAGTTCCGGGACACGCGAATACGAGCAGTACTTC. This sequence encodes CASSSGTREYEQYF. The V call is TRBV7-8, the J call TRBJ2-7, with D possibly matching TRBD1 (6 bases). CDR1 and CDR2 (germline): SGHVS, FQNEAQ. This CDR3 is built from 14 residues. Trimming stripped 6 bases from V and 4 bases from J, with 16 bases between. Supplemented by reference TRBV7-8 and TRBJ2-7, the full variable domain reads GAGVSQSPRYKVAKRGQDVALRCDPISGHVSLFWYQQALGQGPEFLTYFQNEAQLDKSGLPSDRFFAERPEGSVSTLKIQRTQQEDSAVYLCASSSGTREYEQYFGPGTRLTVT.

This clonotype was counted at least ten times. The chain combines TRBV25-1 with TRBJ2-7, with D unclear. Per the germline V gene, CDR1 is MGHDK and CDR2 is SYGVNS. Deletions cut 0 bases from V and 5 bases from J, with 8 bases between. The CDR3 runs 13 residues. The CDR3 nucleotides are TGTGCCAGCAGTGAATATGTGGGGAACGAGCAGTACTTC. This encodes CASSEYVGNEQYF.

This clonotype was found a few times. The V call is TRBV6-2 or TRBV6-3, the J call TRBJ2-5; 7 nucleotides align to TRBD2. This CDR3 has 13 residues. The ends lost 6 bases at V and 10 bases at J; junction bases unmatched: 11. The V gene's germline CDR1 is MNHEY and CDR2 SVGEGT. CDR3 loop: CASSSLALRGQYF. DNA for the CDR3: TGTGCCAGCAGCTCACTAGCGCTCCGGGGCCAGTACTTC.

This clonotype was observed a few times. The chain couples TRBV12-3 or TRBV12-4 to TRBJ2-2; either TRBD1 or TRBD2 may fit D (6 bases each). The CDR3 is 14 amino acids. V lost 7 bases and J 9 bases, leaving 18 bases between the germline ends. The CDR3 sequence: CASTLGGPHRELFF. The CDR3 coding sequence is TGTGCCAGCACCCTGGGGGGCCCGCACCGGGAGCTGTTTTTT.

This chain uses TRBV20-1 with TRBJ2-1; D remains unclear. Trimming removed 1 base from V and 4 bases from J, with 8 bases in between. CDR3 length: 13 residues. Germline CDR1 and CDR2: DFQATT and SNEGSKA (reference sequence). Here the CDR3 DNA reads TGCAGTGCTAGAGTACTTGATTACAATGAGCAGTTCTTC. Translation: CSARVLDYNEQFF.

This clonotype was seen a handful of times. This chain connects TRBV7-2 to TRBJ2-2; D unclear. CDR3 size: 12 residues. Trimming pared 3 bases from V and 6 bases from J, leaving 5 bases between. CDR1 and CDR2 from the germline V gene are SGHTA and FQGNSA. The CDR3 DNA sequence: TGTGCCAGCAGCTTCCCGGCCGGGGAGCTGTTTTTT. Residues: CASSFPAGELFF. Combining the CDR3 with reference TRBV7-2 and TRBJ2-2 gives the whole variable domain GAGVSQSPSNKVTEKGKDVELRCDPISGHTALYWYRQSLGQGLEFLIYFQGNSAPDKSGLPSDRFSAERTGGSVSTLTIQRTQQEDSAVYLCASSFPAGELFFGEGSRLTVL.

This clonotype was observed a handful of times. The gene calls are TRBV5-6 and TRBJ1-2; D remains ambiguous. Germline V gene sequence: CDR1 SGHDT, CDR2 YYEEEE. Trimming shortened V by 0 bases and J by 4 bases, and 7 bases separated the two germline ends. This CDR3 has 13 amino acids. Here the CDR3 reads CASSLASAYGYTF. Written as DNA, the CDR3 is TGTGCCAGCAGCTTGGCGTCAGCCTATGGCTACACCTTC.

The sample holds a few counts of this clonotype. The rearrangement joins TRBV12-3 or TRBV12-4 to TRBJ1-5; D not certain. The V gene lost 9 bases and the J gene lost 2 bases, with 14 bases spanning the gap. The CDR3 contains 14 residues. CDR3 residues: CASTSEVGNQPQHF. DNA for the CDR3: TGTGCCAGTACCTCAGAAGTGGGCAATCAGCCCCAGCATTTT.

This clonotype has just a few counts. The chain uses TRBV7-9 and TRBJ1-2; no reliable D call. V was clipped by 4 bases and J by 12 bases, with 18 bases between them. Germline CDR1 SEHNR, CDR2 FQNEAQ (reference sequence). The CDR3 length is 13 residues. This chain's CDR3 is CASSYLGQALNTF. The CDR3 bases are TGTGCCAGCAGCTACCTAGGCCAGGCCCTAAACACCTTC.

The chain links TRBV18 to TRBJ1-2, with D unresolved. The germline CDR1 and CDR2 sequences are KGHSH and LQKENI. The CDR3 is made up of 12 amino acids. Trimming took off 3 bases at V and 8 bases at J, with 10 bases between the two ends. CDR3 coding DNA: TGTGCCAGCTCACCTGGGATCATAGGCTACACCTTC. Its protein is CASSPGIIGYTF.

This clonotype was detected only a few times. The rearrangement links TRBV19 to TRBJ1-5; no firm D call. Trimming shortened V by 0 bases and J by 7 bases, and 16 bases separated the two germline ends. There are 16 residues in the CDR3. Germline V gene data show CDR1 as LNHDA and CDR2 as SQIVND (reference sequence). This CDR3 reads CASSIDAGRESQPQHF. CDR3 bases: TGTGCCAGTAGTATAGATGCAGGCCGGGAATCCCAGCCCCAGCATTTT. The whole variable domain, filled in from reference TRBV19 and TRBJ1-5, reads DGGITQSPKYLFRKEGQNVTLSCEQNLNHDAMYWYRQDPGQGLRLIYYSQIVNDFQKGDIAEGYSVSREKKESFPLTVTSAQKNPTAFYLCASSIDAGRESQPQHFGDGTRLSIL.

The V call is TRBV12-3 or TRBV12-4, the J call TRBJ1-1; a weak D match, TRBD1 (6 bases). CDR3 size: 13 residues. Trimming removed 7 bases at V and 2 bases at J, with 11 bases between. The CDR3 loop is CASTGQINTEAFF. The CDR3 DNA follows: TGTGCCAGCACCGGACAGATAAACACTGAAGCTTTCTTT.